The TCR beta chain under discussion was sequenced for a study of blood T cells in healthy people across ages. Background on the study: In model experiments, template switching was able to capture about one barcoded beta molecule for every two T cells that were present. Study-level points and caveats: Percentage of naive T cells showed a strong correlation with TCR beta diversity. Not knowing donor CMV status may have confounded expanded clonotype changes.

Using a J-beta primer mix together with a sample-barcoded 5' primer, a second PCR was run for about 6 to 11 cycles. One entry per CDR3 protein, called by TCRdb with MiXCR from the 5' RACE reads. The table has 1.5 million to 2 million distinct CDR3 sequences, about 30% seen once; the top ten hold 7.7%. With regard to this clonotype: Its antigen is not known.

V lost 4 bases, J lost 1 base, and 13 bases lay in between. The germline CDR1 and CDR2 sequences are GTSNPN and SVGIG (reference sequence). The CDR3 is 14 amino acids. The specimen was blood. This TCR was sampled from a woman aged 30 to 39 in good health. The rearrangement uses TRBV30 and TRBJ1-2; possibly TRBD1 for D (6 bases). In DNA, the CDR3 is TGTGCCTGGACACCGGGACACCTTAACTATGGCTACACCTTC. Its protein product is CAWTPGHLNYGYTF.